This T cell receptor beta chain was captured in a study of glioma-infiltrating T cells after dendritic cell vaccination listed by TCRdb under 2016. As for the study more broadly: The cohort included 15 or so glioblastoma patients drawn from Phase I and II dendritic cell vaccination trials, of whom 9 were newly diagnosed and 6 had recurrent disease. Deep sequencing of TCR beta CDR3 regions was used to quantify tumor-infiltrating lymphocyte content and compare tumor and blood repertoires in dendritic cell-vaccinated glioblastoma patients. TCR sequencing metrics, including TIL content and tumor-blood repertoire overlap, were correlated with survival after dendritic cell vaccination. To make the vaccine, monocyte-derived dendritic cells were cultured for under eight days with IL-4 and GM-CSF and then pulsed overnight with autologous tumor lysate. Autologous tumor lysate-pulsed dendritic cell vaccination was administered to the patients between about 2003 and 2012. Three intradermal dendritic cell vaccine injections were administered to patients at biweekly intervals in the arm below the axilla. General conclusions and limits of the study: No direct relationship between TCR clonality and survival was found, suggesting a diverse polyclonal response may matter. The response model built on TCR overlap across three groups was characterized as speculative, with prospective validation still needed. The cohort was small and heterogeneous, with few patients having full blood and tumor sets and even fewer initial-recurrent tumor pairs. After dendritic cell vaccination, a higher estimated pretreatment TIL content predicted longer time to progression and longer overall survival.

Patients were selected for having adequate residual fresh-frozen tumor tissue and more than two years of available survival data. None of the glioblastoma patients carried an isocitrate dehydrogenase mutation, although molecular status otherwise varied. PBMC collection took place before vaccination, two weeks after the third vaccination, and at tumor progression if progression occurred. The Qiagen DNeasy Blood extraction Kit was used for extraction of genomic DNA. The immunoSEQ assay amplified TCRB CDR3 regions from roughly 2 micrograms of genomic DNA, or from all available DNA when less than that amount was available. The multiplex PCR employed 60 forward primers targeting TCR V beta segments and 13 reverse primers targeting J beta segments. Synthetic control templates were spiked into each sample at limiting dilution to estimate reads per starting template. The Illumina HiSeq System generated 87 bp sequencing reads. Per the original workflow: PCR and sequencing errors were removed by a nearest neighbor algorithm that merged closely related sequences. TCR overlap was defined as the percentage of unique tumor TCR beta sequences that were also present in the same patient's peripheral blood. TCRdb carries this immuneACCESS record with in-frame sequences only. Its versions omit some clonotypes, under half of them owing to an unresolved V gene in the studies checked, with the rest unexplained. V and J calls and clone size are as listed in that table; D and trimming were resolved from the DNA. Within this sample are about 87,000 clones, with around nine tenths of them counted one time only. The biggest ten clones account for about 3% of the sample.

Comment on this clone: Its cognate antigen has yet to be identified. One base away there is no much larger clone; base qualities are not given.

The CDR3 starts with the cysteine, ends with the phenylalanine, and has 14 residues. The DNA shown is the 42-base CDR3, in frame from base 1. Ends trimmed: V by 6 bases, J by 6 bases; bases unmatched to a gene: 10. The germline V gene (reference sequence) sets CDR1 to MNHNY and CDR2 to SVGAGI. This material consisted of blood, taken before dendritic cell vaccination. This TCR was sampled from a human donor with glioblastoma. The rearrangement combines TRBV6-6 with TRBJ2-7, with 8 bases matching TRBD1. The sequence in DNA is TGTGCCAGCAGCCAAAGGACAGGGATAATCGAGCAGTACTTC. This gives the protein CASSQRTGIIEQYF.